The next 28 T cell receptor beta chains were all read from a single sample in a study of T cells after yellow fever vaccination (dated by TCRdb to between 2018 and 2020). Interpreted using the paper, the treatment or condition label stands for: live attenuated yellow fever vaccine strain. Library preparation employed 5' RACE. The instrument given in TCRdb is Illumina HiSeq 2500. TCRdb passed the public sequencing reads through fastp at Q25 and MiXCR, retaining productive beta sequences. Identical CDR3 protein sequences are pooled into one entry, listed with their most common genes and DNA. The sample yields approximately 580,000 distinct CDR3 sequences; about a sixth were counted once. 17% of the sample comes from the top ten. The sample was PBMCs, taken less than 6 days after the first yellow fever vaccination. These receptors all come from a man between 18 and 29 years old who received the YFV17D yellow fever vaccine.

This chain connects TRBV3-1 to TRBJ2-3, with D possibly TRBD2 on 5 matching bases. The CDR3 has 13 amino acids. Per the germline V gene, CDR1 is LGHDT and CDR2 is YNNKEL (reference sequence). V lost 2 bases and J 3 bases, leaving 6 bases between the germline ends. The CDR3 coding sequence is TGTGCCAGCAGCCAACGGGAAACAGATACGCAGTATTTT. Protein sequence: CASSQRETDTQYF.

This clonotype occurred a few times. V gene TRBV19 combines with J gene TRBJ1-2; D possibly corresponds to TRBD1 (5 bases). V lost 1 base to trimming and J lost 5 bases, with 11 bases between them. CDR1 is LNHDA and CDR2 is SQIVND in the germline V gene (reference sequence). The CDR3 has 14 amino acids. CDR3 coding DNA: TGTGCCAGTAGTATAGGTCAGGGAGGTTATGGCTACACCTTC. Amino acid sequence: CASSIGQGGYGYTF.

This clonotype has only a few counts. The rearrangement links TRBV7-8 to TRBJ1-4, with 9 bases identical to TRBD1. The germline V gene has CDR1 SGHVS and CDR2 FQNEAQ. The junction had 16 bases not matched to a gene; V was cut back by 6 bases and J by 8 bases. This CDR3 is 17 amino acids long. This CDR3 reads CASSRVGPGQGEEKLFF. As DNA, the CDR3 is TGTGCCAGCAGTCGAGTCGGTCCGGGACAGGGCGAAGAAAAACTGTTTTTT. Full variable domain (remainder filled in from reference TRBV7-8 and TRBJ1-4): GAGVSQSPRYKVAKRGQDVALRCDPISGHVSLFWYQQALGQGPEFLTYFQNEAQLDKSGLPSDRFFAERPEGSVSTLKIQRTQQEDSAVYLCASSRVGPGQGEEKLFFGSGTQLSVL.

There are a few counts of this clonotype. The CDR3 sequence is CSARTGAQYGYTF. The CDR3 DNA follows: TGCAGTGCTAGAACGGGGGCGCAATATGGCTACACCTTC. This chain connects TRBV20-1 to TRBJ1-2, with a tentative D call TRBD1 (6 bases). Germline CDR1 reads DFQATT; CDR2 reads SNEGSKA (reference sequence). This CDR3 comprises 13 residues. The ends were cut back, 2 bases at V and 5 bases at J, with 12 bases in the middle.

There are a few counts of this clonotype. The chain couples TRBV6-5 to TRBJ2-7, with unresolved D. V was shortened by 0 bases and J by 3 bases, with 9 bases between the two germline ends. This CDR3 is 14 amino acids long. In germline, CDR1 is MNHEY, CDR2 SVGAGI. The CDR3 DNA is TGTGCCAGCAGTTACTCTGGCAGCCTCTACGAGCAGTACTTC. This encodes CASSYSGSLYEQYF.

This clonotype was observed a few times. V is TRBV12-3 or TRBV12-4 and J is TRBJ2-1; TRBD2 matches at 10 bases. The CDR3 runs 15 residues. The V gene end was trimmed by 6 bases and the J gene end by 9 bases; junction bases not matched to a gene: 11. CDR3 nucleotides: TGTGCCAGCAGCCCGGGACTAGCGTCCGCGGGTGAGCAGTTCTTC. It encodes CASSPGLASAGEQFF.

This clonotype was detected only a few times. The chain links TRBV4-1 to TRBJ2-7; D ambiguous. V was trimmed by 1 base and J by 0 bases, leaving 7 bases between them. The CDR3 spans 14 residues. CDR1 is MGHRA, CDR2 YSYEKL, per germline. The CDR3 sequence is CASSQVSYSYEQYF. For the CDR3, the DNA is TGCGCCAGCAGCCAAGTTTCCTACTCCTACGAGCAGTACTTC.

This clonotype was found a few times. This chain joins TRBV23-1 and TRBJ2-5, with D maybe TRBD2 (5 bases). TRBV23-1 is flagged as an ORF with uncertain function. V was clipped by 6 bases and J by 4 bases, with 15 bases between them. The CDR3 extends over 14 amino acids. The CDR3 loop is CASSRKFRGETQYF. The CDR3 DNA reads TGCGCCAGCAGCAGGAAGTTTCGGGGAGAGACCCAGTACTTC.

This clonotype was counted a few times. The V and J genes are TRBV5-6 and TRBJ2-1; 10 bases agree with TRBD2. Per germline, CDR1 SGHDT and CDR2 YYEEEE. The CDR3 covers 16 residues. With V trimmed by 3 bases and J by 2 bases, 5 bases remained unmatched. CDR3 amino acids: CASSSAGGSPYNEQFF. Here the CDR3 DNA reads TGTGCCAGCAGCTCAGCGGGGGGGAGCCCCTACAATGAGCAGTTCTTC. Looking up the rest from reference TRBV5-6 and TRBJ2-1 gives the full variable domain: DAGVTQSPTHLIKTRGQQVTLRCSPKSGHDTVSWYQQALGQGPQFIFQYYEEEERQRGNFPDRFSGHQFPNYSSELNVNALLLGDSALYLCASSSAGGSPYNEQFFGPGTRLTVL.

This chain uses TRBV4-3 with TRBJ2-7; tentative D call: TRBD1 (5 bases). Germline CDR1 LGHNA, CDR2 YSLEER. Trimming left V 0 bases short and J 2 bases short, with 11 bases between. The CDR3 consists of 15 residues. The CDR3 loop is CASSQDHRGTYEQYF. In DNA, the CDR3 is TGCGCCAGCAGCCAAGATCATAGGGGAACCTACGAGCAGTACTTC.

The V gene is TRBV5-1, the J gene TRBJ1-1, with TRBD1 matching over 11 bases. V gave up 4 bases and J gave up 10 bases; unmatched junction bases: 12. CDR3 length equals 15 residues. Germline V lookup: CDR1 SGHRS, CDR2 YFSETQ. The CDR3 nucleotides read TGCGCCAGCAGCACCAGCCCGGGACAGGGGGTCGGAGCTTTCTTT. Residues: CASSTSPGQGVGAFF.

This clonotype was seen a handful of times. This chain links TRBV6-1 with TRBJ1-6, with a possible D match to TRBD1 (5 bases). The CDR3 is made up of 15 amino acids. Trimming took off 6 bases at V and 9 bases at J, with 18 bases between the two ends. The germline gives CDR1 MNHNS, CDR2 SASEGT. CDR3 coding DNA: TGTGCCAGCAGGCACTTACTCGAGGGGACTTCACCCCTCCACTTT. Its protein is CASRHLLEGTSPLHF.

This clonotype occurred a few times. The chain recombines TRBV12-3 or TRBV12-4 with TRBJ1-1; D is unclear. V lost 8 bases and J lost 1, with 11 bases in between. The CDR3 sequence is 13 residues long. Written as DNA, the CDR3 is TGTGCCAGCGTTCCCACGGGGAACACTGAAGCTTTCTTT. It translates to CASVPTGNTEAFF.

This chain connects TRBV19 to TRBJ1-5; 11 bases are shared with TRBD1. The CDR3 consists of 15 residues. The V gene end was trimmed by 5 bases and the J gene end by 6 bases; junction bases not matched to a gene: 6. CDR1 and CDR2 (germline): LNHDA, SQIVND (reference sequence). The CDR3 DNA follows: TGTGCCAGTAGTCCCGGACAGGGGGCGGTTCAGCCCCAGCATTTT. It is translated as CASSPGQGAVQPQHF.

This chain links TRBV7-2 with TRBJ1-4; the D gene is possibly TRBD1 (6 bases). Germline CDR1 is SGHTA and CDR2 is FQGNSA. The V gene lost 5 bases and the J gene lost 8 bases, with 15 bases spanning the gap. CDR3 size: 14 residues. The DNA of the CDR3 is TGTGCCAGCAGCCAATCCCGGGGGGCGGAAAAACTGTTTTTT. It specifies CASSQSRGAEKLFF.

This clonotype was counted a few times. V and J are TRBV6-5 and TRBJ2-7, with D possibly called TRBD1 or TRBD2 (5 bases each). Germline V gene lookup returns CDR1 MNHEY and CDR2 SVGAGI. V was pared by 4 bases and J by 2 bases, with 12 bases between. This CDR3 is 14 amino acids long. CDR3 loop: CASSSYEGPYEQYF. CDR3 DNA: TGTGCCAGCAGTTCATATGAGGGGCCCTACGAGCAGTACTTC.

In its sample, this clonotype was seen a few times. CDR3 in DNA: TGTGCCAGCAGCCGTAATCCGGGACAGGGGATATTTGAAGCTTTCTTT. It translates to CASSRNPGQGIFEAFF. This rearrangement joins TRBV7-3 to TRBJ1-1, with 10 bases that match TRBD1. The CDR3 has 16 amino acids. V trimming: 5 bases; J trimming: 7 bases; junction bases outside the gene matches: 13. CDR1 and CDR2 from the germline V gene are SGHTA and FQGTGA.

The chain uses TRBV5-1 and TRBJ2-3; either TRBD1 or TRBD2 may supply D (5 bases each). The V end lost 1 base, the J end lost 2 bases, and 11 bases lay between the germline ends. CDR3 length: 15 amino acids. CDR1 is SGHRS and CDR2 is YFSETQ in the germline V gene. CDR3 in amino acids: CASSLRGATTDTQYF. CDR3 sequence (DNA): TGCGCCAGCAGCTTGCGAGGGGCTACCACAGATACGCAGTATTTT.

The V gene is TRBV6-2 or TRBV6-3, the J gene TRBJ2-7, with D perhaps TRBD1 (6 bases). CDR1 MNHEY and CDR2 SVGEGT come from the germline V gene. V was pared by 5 bases and J by 2 bases, with 10 bases between. This CDR3 has 13 residues. CDR3: CASSNRAAYEQYF. In DNA form, the CDR3 reads TGTGCCAGCAGTAACAGGGCTGCCTACGAGCAGTACTTC.

This clonotype was seen more than once but under ten times. The chain employs TRBV27 and TRBJ2-2; D is tentatively TRBD1 or TRBD2 (5 bases each). The V and J ends lost 7 bases and 4 bases respectively, with 13 bases between them. Germline V gene lookup returns CDR1 MNHEY and CDR2 SMNVEV (reference sequence). CDR3 length: 14 amino acids. The CDR3 coding sequence is TGTGCCAGCAACCTGGGGGAAGGCACCGGGGAGCTGTTTTTT. Encoded protein: CASNLGEGTGELFF.

V gene TRBV5-4 combines with J gene TRBJ1-4; no definite D call. The V gene's germline CDR1 is SGHNT and CDR2 YYREEE (reference sequence). There are 12 residues in the CDR3. V lost 3 bases and J lost 8, with 8 bases in between. The CDR3: CASSSEGEKLFF. As DNA, the CDR3 is TGTGCCAGCAGCTCCGAGGGAGAAAAACTGTTTTTT.

This clonotype appeared a few times. V usage is TRBV29-1 and J usage is TRBJ2-1; no reliable D call. The CDR3 extends over 16 amino acids. The V gene's germline CDR1 is SQVTM and CDR2 ANQGSEA. V lost 3 bases and J 0 bases, leaving 15 bases between the germline ends. In nucleotides, the CDR3 is TGCAGCGTTGAGAAATTCTACACTCGCTCCTACAATGAGCAGTTCTTC. It codes for CSVEKFYTRSYNEQFF.

This clonotype was counted a few times. The chain has TRBV11-2 and TRBJ2-7, with D perhaps matching TRBD2 (5 bases). This CDR3 comprises 17 residues. CDR1 and CDR2 (germline): SGHAT, FQNNGV. With 0 bases removed from V and 0 bases from J, the gap between germline ends came to 15 bases. The CDR3 protein is CASSLDISGSPSYEQYF. The CDR3 region has the DNA TGTGCCAGCAGCTTAGATATATCGGGGTCCCCCTCCTACGAGCAGTACTTC.

The sample holds a few counts of this clonotype. The chain combines TRBV10-3 with TRBJ1-3; 8 bases match TRBD1. This CDR3 region has 15 residues. Germline loops: CDR1 ENHRY, CDR2 SYGVKD. J was trimmed by 3 bases and V by 0 bases; bases with no gene match: 1. CDR3 sequence reads: CAISESGQGGNTIYF. CDR3 DNA sequence: TGTGCCATCAGTGAGTCTGGACAGGGTGGAAACACCATATATTTT.

Regarding this clonotype: The junction differs from germline at one of its ends, possibly a read error. The chain employs TRBV5-1 and TRBJ2-7; D is unclear. Germline lookup yields CDR1 SGHRS and CDR2 YFSETQ. The CDR3 extends over 9 amino acids. CDR3: CASRCPRRF. The CDR3 DNA is TGCGCCAGCAGATGCCCCCGTCGTTTC.

A word on this clonotype: The junction and the germline gene differ at one end; a read error may be behind it. V and J are TRBV15 and TRBJ2-5; TRBD1 is a possible D gene (6 bases). CDR1 is LNHNV and CDR2 is YYDKDF in the germline V gene (reference sequence). CDR3 length: 12 amino acids. The CDR3 here is CATSQTTGRRNF. Written as DNA, the CDR3 is TGTGCCACCAGCCAAACGACAGGCCGGAGAAACTTC. The full variable domain, completed using reference TRBV15 and TRBJ2-5, is DAMVIQNPRYQVTQFGKPVTLSCSQTLNHNVMYWYQQKSSQAPKLLFHYYDKDFNNEADTPDNFQSRRPNTSFCFLDIRSPGLGDTAMYLCATSQTTGRRNFGPGTRLLVL.

This clonotype has a handful of counts. The CDR3 bases are TGTGCCACCAGCGAGGGGTTGGGGGTGAACACTGAAGCTTTCTTT. This gives the protein CATSEGLGVNTEAFF. This chain joins TRBV15 and TRBJ1-1, with D possibly matching TRBD1 (5 bases). The CDR3 has 15 residues. CDR1 and CDR2 (germline): LNHNV, YYDKDF (reference sequence). V lost 5 bases to trimming and J lost 0 bases, with 13 bases between them.

This clonotype was picked up a small number of times. The V call is TRBV21-1, the J call TRBJ2-3; no DNA check was done on the table's D call, TRBD1. TRBV21-1 is marked as a pseudogene. The length of the CDR3 is 16 residues. In DNA, the CDR3 is TGTGCCAGCAGCAAAGACCTACAGGGCGAATCAGATACGCAGTATTTT. It codes for CASSKDLQGESDTQYF.